These 13 T cell receptor beta chains originate from one sample sequenced in a study of breast tumors, draining lymph nodes, adjacent tissues. Samples came from axillary lymph nodes draining the breast cancer. TCRdb re-analysed the multiplex PCR reads in MiXCR, keeping a single row per CDR3 protein. The profile shows 130,000 or so distinct CDR3 sequences, around 20% of them singletons. The sequenced sample was axillary lymph node tissue. These receptors all stem from a female donor with breast cancer. Some clones in this sample may be carry-over from other donors' samples.

This clonotype was recorded many times. This chain connects TRBV7-6 to TRBJ1-4; 8 bases map to TRBD1. The J segment lost 8 bases and the V segment lost 2 bases, leaving 7 bases of the junction unmatched. Germline V gives CDR1 SGHVS, CDR2 FNYEAQ. The CDR3 length is 15 residues. The CDR3 sequence: CASSLTGGSREKLFF. Here the CDR3 DNA reads TGTGCCAGCAGCTTAACAGGGGGGAGTCGGGAAAAACTGTTTTTT.

A note on this clonotype: A much larger clone sits a single nucleotide away, making a read error possible. V gene TRBV20-1 combines with J gene TRBJ2-5; TRBD1 might be the D (6 bases). The CDR3 contains 14 residues. Germline CDR1 reads DFQATT; CDR2 reads SNEGSKA (reference sequence). Trimming cost V 6 bases and J 2 bases, with 16 bases left between them. CDR3 nucleotides: TGCAGTGCCCCATCAGGGGCTGGACAAGAGACCCAGTACTTC. Translated, it gives CSAPSGAGQETQYF.

Notes on this clonotype: One end of the junction varies from germline; a read error may be responsible. The chain employs TRBV7-2 and TRBJ2-1, with 7 bases lining up with TRBD2. CDR3 size: 15 residues. In germline, CDR1 is SGHTA, CDR2 FQGNSA. The CDR3 DNA is TGTGCCAGCAGCTTCGTGGGAGGGCCGGGTAATGAGCAGCTCTTC. Translation: CASSFVGGPGNEQLF.

This clonotype has ten or more counts. The junction shows a germline mismatch at one end, possibly a read error. This sequence joins TRBV7-9 and TRBJ2-7; no firm D call. Germline lookup yields CDR1 SEHNR and CDR2 FQNEAQ (reference sequence). This CDR3 is 14 amino acids long. For the CDR3, the DNA is TGTGCCAGCAGCTCAGCCGGTAACTCCCACGAGCAGTACTTC. It translates to CASSSAGNSHEQYF. The full variable domain, rest sourced from reference TRBV7-9 and TRBJ2-7, is DTGVSQNPRHKITKRGQNVTFRCDPISEHNRLYWYRQTLGQGPEFLTYFQNEAQLEKSRLLSDRFSAERPKGSFSTLEIQRTEQGDSAMYLCASSSAGNSHEQYFGPGTRLTVT.

In this sample, this clonotype turned up many times. V gene TRBV5-6 combines with J gene TRBJ1-4; D is perhaps TRBD1 (5 bases). Germline CDR1 reads SGHDT; CDR2 reads YYEEEE. Between the trimmed V and J ends, which lost 3 bases and 2 bases, there was a span of 14 bases. This CDR3 contains 16 residues. CDR3 amino acids: CASSSDTQSTNEKLFF. CDR3 nucleotides: TGTGCCAGCAGCTCGGACACCCAGTCGACTAATGAAAAACTGTTTTTT.

Note on this clonotype: A read error may be the cause here, since a much bigger clone is one base away. Since no conserved phenylalanine or tryptophan closes the CDR3, a read error is the likely cause. The chain is built from TRBV5-4 and TRBJ2-1; D may match TRBD1 or TRBD2 (6 bases each). Germline CDR1 is SGHNT and CDR2 is YYREEE (reference sequence). This CDR3 has 15 residues. Trimming took off 4 bases at V and 5 bases at J, with 16 bases between the two ends. CDR3: CASSPAVGGNNEQFL. The CDR3 nucleotides read TGTGCCAGCAGCCCGGCCGTAGGGGGGAACAATGAGCAGTTCCTC.

This clonotype was observed a few times. The chain is built from TRBV28 and TRBJ2-5; 16 positions match TRBD2. CDR1 is MDHEN, CDR2 SYDVKM, per germline. Losses at the gene ends were 4 bases for V and 6 bases for J; bases not matched to a gene: 8. The CDR3 covers 17 residues. The DNA of the CDR3 is TGTGCCAGCAGTTCGGGACTAGCGGGAGGGCAGGTGAAGACCCAGTACTTC. As protein: CASSSGLAGGQVKTQYF.

This clonotype was counted ten times or more. This rearrangement joins TRBV7-8 to TRBJ2-1; D unclear. Germline V gene data show CDR1 as SGHVS and CDR2 as FQNEAQ. V gave up 1 base and J gave up 3 bases, with 10 bases separating them. The CDR3 length is 15 residues. The CDR3 sequence: CASSLVRRGYNEQFF. For the CDR3, the DNA is TGTGCCAGCAGCTTAGTCCGGAGAGGCTACAATGAGCAGTTCTTC.

The sample holds many counts of this clonotype. This rearrangement joins TRBV9 to TRBJ2-7; D is unresolved. From germline, CDR1 is SGDLS and CDR2 YYNGEE. V lost 4 bases to trimming and J lost 0 bases, with 11 bases between them. This CDR3 is 14 amino acids long. As DNA, the CDR3 is TGTGCCAGCAGCAAAGGGCCGAACTCCTACGAGCAGTACTTC. This gives the protein CASSKGPNSYEQYF.

This clonotype was counted ten times or more. V usage is TRBV30 and J usage is TRBJ2-7; no reliable D call. Germline V gene data show CDR1 as GTSNPN and CDR2 as SVGIG (reference sequence). Trimming took off 5 bases at V and 1 base at J, with 9 bases between the two ends. The CDR3 consists of 12 residues. In DNA form, the CDR3 reads TGTGCCTGGGGAGTGGGGTCCTACGAGCAGTACTTC. Translating it yields CAWGVGSYEQYF.

This clonotype was detected ten times or more. The rearrangement uses TRBV7-2 and TRBJ2-4, with D possibly being TRBD2 (5 bases). This CDR3 has 15 amino acids. The germline V gene encodes CDR1 SGHTA and CDR2 FQGNSA. The germline V and J ends were trimmed by 1 base and 6 bases, with 13 bases remaining between them. CDR3 protein: CASSLVPGSGNIQYF. CDR3 bases: TGTGCCAGCAGCTTAGTTCCGGGATCGGGAAACATTCAGTACTTC. Variable domain in full (rest from reference TRBV7-2 and TRBJ2-4): GAGVSQSPSNKVTEKGKDVELRCDPISGHTALYWYRQSLGQGLEFLIYFQGNSAPDKSGLPSDRFSAERTGGSVSTLTIQRTQQEDSAVYLCASSLVPGSGNIQYFGAGTRLSVL.

This clonotype was seen repeatedly, ten times or more. The V and J genes are TRBV6-5 and TRBJ2-3; D gene uncertain. V lost 4 bases to trimming and J lost 8 bases, with 10 bases between them. Germline assignment: CDR1 MNHEY and CDR2 SVGAGI. There are 12 residues in the CDR3. CDR3 nucleotides: TGTGCCAGCAGTTTACGGTGGGCTACGCAGTATTTT. Its translation is CASSLRWATQYF.

This clonotype was seen repeatedly, ten times or more. V gene TRBV20-1 combines with J gene TRBJ2-3; tentatively, D is TRBD1 (6 bases). CDR3 length equals 15 residues. Germline V gene data show CDR1 as DFQATT and CDR2 as SNEGSKA (reference sequence). The V end was cut by 1 base, the J end by 1 base, with 12 bases between. Here the CDR3 reads CSARGAAGGTDTQYF. The CDR3 nucleotides read TGCAGTGCTAGAGGGGCGGCAGGGGGCACAGATACGCAGTATTTT.